Given below is one TCR beta chain in context. In germline, CDR1 is SEHNR, CDR2 FQNEAQ (reference sequence). Trimming took 3 bases from V and 5 from J; bases not matched to a gene: 4. The CDR3 is 13 amino acids. This entry comes from a study of shared T cell receptors in the human thymus. The method was immunoSEQ multiplex PCR; TCRdb's version includes in-frame clones alone and lacks a portion of them. Seen here are approximately 490,000 clones, 78% observed once, and the top ten hold roughly 0.013%. This same sample was also part of a study on human thymus T cells. That study adds: Healthy Finnish infants having corrective surgery for congenital heart defects served as donors. Corrective cardiac surgery supplied the resected thymus tissue. V and J genes seemed to be used with bias in thymic and blood repertoires. Highly overlapping thymic repertoires among unrelated individuals were reported in related research.

This TCR derives from a boy under three years old with a congenital heart defect. Sequencing was performed on thymocytes. The V gene is TRBV7-9, the J gene TRBJ2-7; 7 bases agree with TRBD1. The CDR3 DNA sequence: TGTGCCAGCAGCTTCGGGACAGTGGACGAGCAGTACTTC. Translation gives CASSFGTVDEQYF.